This T cell receptor (beta chain) was obtained from a study of cytomegalovirus exposure and HLA in healthy donors (dated by TCRdb to 2015 to 2018). Looking at the study overall: A later analysis indicated that the roughly 130 validation repertoires were generated on the platform also employed for the approximately 670 repertoires of the first cohort. The study aimed to test whether signatures of past pathogen exposure could be identified by cataloging public T cell receptors. Along with the approximately 600-subject first cohort, a separate validation cohort of over 90 different subjects was used. To predict cytomegalovirus infection status, the study combined high-throughput TCR immunosequencing, statistical association of individual TCRs with disease status, and machine learning.

The donors belonged to the validation cohort of under 150 subjects, which was separate from the approximately 700-subject first cohort. This clone has just one count. Its antigen is unknown. No base quality values were provided; no much bigger clone lies one nucleotide off. Taken from the germline V gene, the CDR1 and CDR2 loops are SGHRS and YFSETQ. The CDR3 sequence holds 15 residues, the cysteine and phenylalanine included. CDR3 DNA only is kept here, 45 bases in frame from base 1. The trim is 3 bases for V and 3 bases for J, with a gap of 15 bases between the germline ends. The library relied on the immunoSEQ multiplex PCR assay. On the authors' methods: A statistical classification framework was developed to diagnose cytomegalovirus status using the catalog of TCR beta chain sequences. Held by TCRdb, this immuneACCESS table contains in-frame sequences only and omits some clones. Under half of the omission traces to an unresolved V gene where checked; the cause of the rest is unknown. The V and J calls and clone size are taken from that table; D and trimming were inferred from the DNA. A total of some 240,000 clones appear in this sample, more than 75% of them only once. 1% to 1.5% of the sample goes to the ten largest clones.

Results and caveats for the whole study, not just this receptor: Most TCR sequences were observed very rarely across donors, whereas some public TCRs were present in many individuals. The authors suggested that the approach could potentially be extended to other disease states and immunological phenotypes. A later analysis found that TCRs clustered in the first cohort also tended to co-occur in the 120 validation repertoires, with 94% of cluster scores above 0. The validation cohort had no HLA typing available for a later analysis, so co-occurrence within that cohort was assessed over all 130 or so repertoires. Cytomegalovirus status was reported to be diagnosed by the classifier with high specificity and sensitivity in both the original and validation cohorts. In vitro tests confirmed that a few of the cytomegalovirus-associated TCR beta chains recognize cytomegalovirus antigens. The study listed 150 to 200 TCR beta chains as associated with cytomegalovirus.

The specimen sequenced was PBMCs. This TCR was sampled from a woman in her twenties or thirties in good health and CMV-seropositive. Here the chain combines TRBV5-1 and TRBJ1-1; TRBD1 is perhaps the D gene, given 5 matching bases. This receptor has the CDR3 CASSSGHSADTEAFF. The nucleotide sequence is given as TGCGCCAGCAGCTCCGGACATTCCGCCGACACTGAAGCTTTCTTT.